This entry lists 15 T cell receptor beta chains sequenced from one sample in a study of memory CD4+ T cells and cytomegalovirus serostatus (dated by TCRdb to about 2019). Library method: the immunoSEQ multiplex PCR assay. TCRdb limited this immuneACCESS table to in-frame rearrangements with V and J called. A share of clones is missing; checked studies link under half to unresolved V genes, and the rest is unexplained. In this sample the table shows around 26,000 clones, around 80% of which occur a single time. Over 0.6% of the sample belongs to the ten largest clones. Single viable CD3+CD4+CD8-CD45RO+ cells were sorted as memory CD4+ T cells on a FACSAria II. Sequenced input: memory CD4+ T cells from blood. The origin of the receptors is an adult in good health and CMV-seronegative.

This chain connects TRBV6-1 to TRBJ1-1; D remains ambiguous. The germline CDR1 and CDR2 sequences are MNHNS and SASEGT. The V end lost 10 bases, the J end lost 10 bases, and 28 bases lay between the germline ends. The CDR3 length is 15 residues. Here the CDR3 DNA reads TGTGCCACCACAGACCCCTCAATAATCCCTACTCGAGCTTTCTTT. It yields the protein CATTDPSIIPTRAFF.

The chain recombines TRBV2 with TRBJ2-2, with D possibly being TRBD1 (5 bases). The germline gives CDR1 SNHLY, CDR2 FYNNEI. Trimming cost V 3 bases and J 4 bases, with 12 bases left between them. The CDR3 totals 15 residues. CDR3 region: CASSEHRLSTGELFF. DNA for the CDR3: TGTGCCAGCAGTGAGCACAGGCTCTCCACCGGGGAGCTGTTTTTT. The variable domain in full, with the rest retrieved from reference TRBV2 and TRBJ2-2, is EPEVTQTPSHQVTQMGQEVILRCVPISNHLYFYWYRQILGQKVEFLVSFYNNEISEKSEIFDDQFSVERPDGSNFTLKIRSTKLEDSAMYFCASSEHRLSTGELFFGEGSRLTVL.

The chain has TRBV5-1 and TRBJ1-2; TRBD1 is a possible D gene (5 bases). Trimming shortened V by 0 bases and J by 8 bases, and 8 bases separated the two germline ends. This CDR3 region has 12 residues. Germline lookup yields CDR1 SGHRS and CDR2 YFSETQ. The CDR3 is CASSLVGDGYTF. The CDR3 DNA reads as TGCGCCAGCAGCTTGGTAGGGGACGGCTACACCTTC.

The J gene is TRBJ1-2, the V gene TRBV21-1. TRBV21-1 is tagged as a pseudogene. CDR3 size: 11 residues. The CDR3 reads CASSKRDGYTF. The CDR3 DNA sequence: TGTGCCAGCAGCAAGAGGGATGGCTACACCTTC.

This rearrangement joins TRBV18 to TRBJ1-1; D ambiguous. Trimming shortened V by 0 bases and J by 7 bases, and 3 bases separated the two germline ends. Germline CDR1 and CDR2: KGHSH and LQKENI. This CDR3 spans 11 amino acids. CDR3 loop: CASSPPGEAFF. Written as DNA, the CDR3 is TGTGCCAGCTCACCACCCGGTGAAGCTTTCTTT.

The V call is TRBV10-3, the J call TRBJ1-1, with a tentative D call TRBD1 (6 bases). Trimming left V 5 bases short and J 11 bases short, with 12 bases between. CDR3 length equals 11 residues. CDR1 is ENHRY and CDR2 is SYGVKD in the germline V gene. The CDR3 bases are TGTGCCATCAGTTGGGGGGCCGCGGCTTTCTTT. This codes for CAISWGAAAFF.

This clone was counted only a few times. The chain couples TRBV1 to TRBJ2-3; the table names TRBD1, a call not compared with the DNA. TRBV1 is tagged as a pseudogene. CDR3 length: 15 amino acids. The CDR3 coding sequence is TGCACCAGCAGCCAAGATTGCCAGTACACAGATACGCAGTATTTT. This codes for CTSSQDCQYTDTQYF.

This clone has a single count. The chain links TRBV5-1 to TRBJ1-3, with 7 bases fitting TRBD1. Germline V gene lookup returns CDR1 SGHRS and CDR2 YFSETQ. J lost 0 bases, V lost 5 bases, and 5 bases had no gene match. This CDR3 is 15 amino acids long. This chain's CDR3 is CASRSQGGSGNTIYF. The CDR3 nucleotides are TGCGCCAGCAGGTCTCAGGGGGGCTCTGGAAACACCATATATTTT.

The gene calls are TRBV5-1 and TRBJ2-5; the match to TRBD1 covers 11 bases. Germline V gene data show CDR1 as SGHRS and CDR2 as YFSETQ. This CDR3 has 15 amino acids. V lost 4 bases, J lost 5 bases, and 7 bases stayed unmatched. Written as DNA, the CDR3 is TGCGCCAGCAGCGCCGGACAGGGGGCCGTGGAGACCCAGTACTTC. It translates to CASSAGQGAVETQYF. Full variable domain (rest looked up from reference TRBV5-1 and TRBJ2-5): KAGVTQTPRYLIKTRGQQVTLSCSPISGHRSVSWYQQTPGQGLQFLFEYFSETQRNKGNFPGRFSGRQFSNSRSEMNVSTLELGDSALYLCASSAGQGAVETQYFGPGTRLLVL.

This clone was seen a handful of times. V and J are TRBV7-3 and TRBJ1-1; 8 bases line up with TRBD1. The CDR3 spans 13 residues. Trimming removed 2 bases from V and 7 bases from J; junction bases left unmatched: 3. Germline V gene data show CDR1 as SGHTA and CDR2 as FQGTGA. The CDR3 protein is CASSLQGAGEAFF. CDR3 nucleotide sequence: TGTGCCAGCAGCTTACAGGGGGCGGGTGAAGCTTTCTTT.

The CDR3 sequence is CASRTGADNSPLHF. In DNA, the CDR3 is TGTGCCAGCAGGACAGGGGCGGATAATTCACCCCTCCACTTT. The chain couples TRBV11-2 to TRBJ1-6; 8 bases map to TRBD1. The CDR3 totals 14 residues. Trimming cost V 6 bases and J 5 bases; bases outside gene matches: 3. CDR1 and CDR2 (germline): SGHAT, FQNNGV.

This chain joins TRBV7-9 and TRBJ1-2; possible D gene TRBD1, 5 bases. V gave up 6 bases and J gave up 5 bases, with 13 bases separating them. Germline V CDR1 and CDR2: SEHNR, FQNEAQ (reference sequence). CDR3 length: 13 amino acids. CDR3: CASSPMGLYGYTF. The CDR3 DNA is TGTGCCAGCAGTCCAATGGGGCTATATGGCTACACCTTC.

The rearrangement joins TRBV9 to TRBJ2-2, with D perhaps matching TRBD2 (6 bases). The germline V gene encodes CDR1 SGDLS and CDR2 YYNGEE. Trimming took 7 bases from V and 7 from J, leaving 14 bases between them. The CDR3 runs to 13 residues. The DNA for the CDR3 is TGTGCCAGCGGGGGACTCCCGAGCGGGGAGCTGTTTTTT. Translated: CASGGLPSGELFF.

Only a few counts were recorded for this clone. The V call is TRBV4-2, the J call TRBJ1-5, with a weak D call TRBD1 (5 bases). V gave up 0 bases and J gave up 7 bases, with 10 bases separating them. Germline assignment: CDR1 LGHNA and CDR2 YNFKEQ. The CDR3 has 14 amino acids. The CDR3 DNA follows: TGTGCCAGCAGCCAAGATTTGGGACCCCAGCCCCAGCATTTT. Protein sequence: CASSQDLGPQPQHF.

The gene calls are TRBV5-1 and TRBJ1-6; the D gene is possibly TRBD1 (5 bases). There are 14 residues in the CDR3. In germline, CDR1 is SGHRS, CDR2 YFSETQ. V lost 0 bases and J 9 bases, leaving 10 bases between the germline ends. CDR3 amino acids: CASSLGDEGSPLHF. CDR3 DNA: TGCGCCAGCAGCTTGGGGGACGAGGGTTCACCCCTCCACTTT.